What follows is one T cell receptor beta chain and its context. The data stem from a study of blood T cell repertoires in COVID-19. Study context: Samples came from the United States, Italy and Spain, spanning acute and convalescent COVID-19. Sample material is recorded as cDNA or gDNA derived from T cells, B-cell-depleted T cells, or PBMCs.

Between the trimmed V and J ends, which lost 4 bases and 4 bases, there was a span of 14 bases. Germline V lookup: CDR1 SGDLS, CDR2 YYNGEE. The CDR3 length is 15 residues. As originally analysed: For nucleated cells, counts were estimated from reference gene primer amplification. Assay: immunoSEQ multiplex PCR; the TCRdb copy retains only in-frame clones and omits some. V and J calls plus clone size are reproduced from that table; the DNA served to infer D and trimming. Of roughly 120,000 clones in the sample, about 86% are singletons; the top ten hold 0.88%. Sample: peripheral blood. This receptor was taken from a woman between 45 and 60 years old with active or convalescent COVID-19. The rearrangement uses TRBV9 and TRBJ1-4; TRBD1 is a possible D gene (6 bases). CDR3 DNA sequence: TGTGCCAGCAGCATCGGGGGGCACCTTAATGAAAAACTGTTTTTT. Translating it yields CASSIGGHLNEKLFF.